This T cell receptor beta chain was documented in a study of blood T cell repertoires in COVID-19 (dated by TCRdb to 2020 to 2022). Background for the entire study: The collaborator samples originated in the United States, Italy and Spain and spanned the acute and convalescent phases of COVID-19. The material from the prospective study consisted of cDNA or gDNA derived from T cells, B-cell-depleted T cells, or PBMCs. Deeply sampled blood TCRbeta repertoires from subjects exposed to, actively infected with, or recovered from COVID-19 were included in the dataset. A freely available public database, intended as a resource for researchers studying the immune response to SARS-CoV-2, is where the repertoires were released. Samples came from the ongoing ImmuneRACE study (first 160 participants) plus 1,254 subjects from 6 global collaborators. A de-identified subject ID, COVID-19 status, age in years and sex were almost always included in the sample metadata. Where available, HLA class I and class II types were taken from metadata supplied by the sample provider and were not determined by assay-based typing.

CDR1 and CDR2 were assigned from the germline V gene as MNHNS and SASEGT. The CDR3 contains 16 residues, cysteine and phenylalanine counted. Just CDR3 DNA is preserved here, 48 bases in frame from base 1. Trimming accounts for 1 base at V and 8 bases at J, while the number of junction bases matched to no gene is 8. What the work shows at the level of the full study, not this receptor alone: The quantity of clinical and demographic metadata differed by source and by participant and was supplied without curation.

TCRbeta CDR3 regions were amplified from genomic DNA using the immunoSEQ Assay, a bias-controlled multiplex PCR. In the original analysis: Within the assay, amplification of reference gene primers was used to estimate how many nucleated cells each sample contained. To quantify the absolute abundance of each unique TCRbeta CDR3 rearrangement, sequence reads were collapsed and filtered. For each sample, productive Simpson clonality was calculated by taking the square root of Simpson's diversity index across productive rearrangements. The immuneACCESS repertoire file appears here via TCRdb, limited to in-frame rearrangements. These files lack a portion of the clones; in checked studies, under half of the deficit traces to unresolved V genes, and the cause of the others is not known. V, J and clone size reflect that table, while D and trimming were determined from the DNA. The sample table lists approximately 250,000 clones, 80% to 95% of them with a count of one. The top ten hold about 0.8% of the sample.

In Seattle, one collaborating source enrolled patients while the infection was active and tracked those patients longitudinally over the course of disease. The collaborating institutions used their own protocols to collect whole blood in K2EDTA tubes. For TCRbeta analysis, collaborators shipped samples as frozen whole blood, isolated PBMCs, or DNA extracted from either of those sample types. This clone was counted a single time. The antigen it binds to is not known. Base qualities are not recorded, but no much larger clone differs from it by a single base. The chain was built from TRBV6-1 and TRBJ1-4; the junction holds 9 bases that match TRBD1. The material sequenced was peripheral blood. This receptor was taken from a man aged 30-40 years with COVID-19, enrolled during active disease. This receptor carries the CDR3 CASSEDLGDRDEKLFF. The base sequence is TGTGCCAGCAGTGAAGATCTTGGGGACAGGGACGAAAAACTGTTTTTT.